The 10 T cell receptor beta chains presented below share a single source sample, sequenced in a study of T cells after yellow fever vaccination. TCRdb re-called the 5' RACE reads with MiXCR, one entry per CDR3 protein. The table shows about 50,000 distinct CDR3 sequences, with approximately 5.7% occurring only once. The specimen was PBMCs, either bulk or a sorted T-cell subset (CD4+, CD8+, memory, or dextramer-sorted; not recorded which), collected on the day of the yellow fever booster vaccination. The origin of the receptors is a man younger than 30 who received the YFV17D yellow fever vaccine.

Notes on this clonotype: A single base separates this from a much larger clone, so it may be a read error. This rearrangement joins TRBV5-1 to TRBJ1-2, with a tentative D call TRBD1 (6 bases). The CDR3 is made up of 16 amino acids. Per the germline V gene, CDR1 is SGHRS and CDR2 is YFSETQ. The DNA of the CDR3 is TGCGCCAGCAGCTTGGAGGCAGGGGATTCTAACTATGGCTACATCTTC. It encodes CASSLEAGDSNYGYIF.

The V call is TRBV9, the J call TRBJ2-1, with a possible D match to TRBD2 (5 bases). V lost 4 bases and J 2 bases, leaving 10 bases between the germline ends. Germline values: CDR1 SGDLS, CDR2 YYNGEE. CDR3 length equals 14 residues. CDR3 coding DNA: TGTGCCAGCAGCACGGACTGGGCCTACAATGAGCAGTTCTTC. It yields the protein CASSTDWAYNEQFF. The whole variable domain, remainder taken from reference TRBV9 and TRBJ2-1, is DSGVTQTPKHLITATGQRVTLRCSPRSGDLSVYWYQQSLDQGLQFLIQYYNGEERAKGNILERFSAQQFPDLHSELNLSSLELGDSALYFCASSTDWAYNEQFFGPGTRLTVL.

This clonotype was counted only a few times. DNA for the CDR3: TGTGCCAGCAGTTACGCGGGGGAGCAGTACTTC. It yields the protein CASSYAGEQYF. V is TRBV6-2 or TRBV6-3 and J is TRBJ2-7; the D gene is possibly TRBD2 (6 bases). The germline CDR1 and CDR2 sequences are MNHEY and SVGEGT. Trimming left V 2 bases short and J 7 bases short, with 6 bases between. CDR3 length: 11 amino acids.

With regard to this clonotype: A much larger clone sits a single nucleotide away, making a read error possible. The CDR3 DNA sequence: TGTGCCAGCAGTGAGCGGGGAGTTCCCGATACGCATTATTTT. Its translation is CASSERGVPDTHYF. The J gene is TRBJ2-3, the V gene TRBV12-3 or TRBV12-4; 7 bases map to TRBD2. The CDR3 has 14 amino acids.

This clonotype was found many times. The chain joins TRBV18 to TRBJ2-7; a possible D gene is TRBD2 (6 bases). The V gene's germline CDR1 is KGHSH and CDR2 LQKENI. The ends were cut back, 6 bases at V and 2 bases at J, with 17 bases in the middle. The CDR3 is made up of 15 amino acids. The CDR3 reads CASSPSRGTAYEQYV. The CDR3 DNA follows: TGTGCCAGCTCCCCATCACGGGGGACTGCCTACGAGCAGTACGTC.

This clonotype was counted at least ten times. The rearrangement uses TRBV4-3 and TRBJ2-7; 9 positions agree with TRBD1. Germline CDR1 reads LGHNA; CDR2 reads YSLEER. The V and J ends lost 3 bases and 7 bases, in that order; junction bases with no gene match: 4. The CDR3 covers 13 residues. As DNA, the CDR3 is TGCGCCAGCAGCCACACGACAGGGGGTGAGCAGTACTTC. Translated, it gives CASSHTTGGEQYF.

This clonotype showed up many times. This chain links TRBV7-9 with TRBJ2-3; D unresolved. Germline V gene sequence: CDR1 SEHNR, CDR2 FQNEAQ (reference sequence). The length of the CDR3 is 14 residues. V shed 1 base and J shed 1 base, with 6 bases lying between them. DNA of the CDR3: TGTGCCAGCAGCTTAGGCTATGGCACAGATACGCAGTATTTT. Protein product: CASSLGYGTDTQYF. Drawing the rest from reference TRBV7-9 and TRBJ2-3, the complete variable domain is DTGVSQNPRHKITKRGQNVTFRCDPISEHNRLYWYRQTLGQGPEFLTYFQNEAQLEKSRLLSDRFSAERPKGSFSTLEIQRTEQGDSAMYLCASSLGYGTDTQYFGPGTRLTVL.

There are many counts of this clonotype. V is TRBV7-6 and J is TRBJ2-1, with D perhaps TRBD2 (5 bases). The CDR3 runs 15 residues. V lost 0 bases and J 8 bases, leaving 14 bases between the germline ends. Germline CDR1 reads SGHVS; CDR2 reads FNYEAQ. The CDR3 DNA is TGTGCCAGCAGCTTAGCTCCTACTAGGAGCGATGAGCAGTTCTTC. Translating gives CASSLAPTRSDEQFF.

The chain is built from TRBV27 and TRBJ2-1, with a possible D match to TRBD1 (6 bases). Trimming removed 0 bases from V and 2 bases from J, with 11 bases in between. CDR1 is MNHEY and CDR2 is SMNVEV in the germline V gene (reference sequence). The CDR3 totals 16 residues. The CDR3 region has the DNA TGTGCCAGCAGTTTATCAGCACAGGGTGCCTACAATGAGCAGTTCTTC. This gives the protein CASSLSAQGAYNEQFF.

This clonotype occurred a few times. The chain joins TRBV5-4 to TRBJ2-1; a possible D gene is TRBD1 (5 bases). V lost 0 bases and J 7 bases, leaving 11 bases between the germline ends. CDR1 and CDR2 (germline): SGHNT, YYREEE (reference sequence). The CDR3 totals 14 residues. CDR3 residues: CASSLGSGKNEQFF. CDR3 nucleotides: TGTGCCAGCAGCTTGGGATCAGGGAAGAATGAGCAGTTCTTC.